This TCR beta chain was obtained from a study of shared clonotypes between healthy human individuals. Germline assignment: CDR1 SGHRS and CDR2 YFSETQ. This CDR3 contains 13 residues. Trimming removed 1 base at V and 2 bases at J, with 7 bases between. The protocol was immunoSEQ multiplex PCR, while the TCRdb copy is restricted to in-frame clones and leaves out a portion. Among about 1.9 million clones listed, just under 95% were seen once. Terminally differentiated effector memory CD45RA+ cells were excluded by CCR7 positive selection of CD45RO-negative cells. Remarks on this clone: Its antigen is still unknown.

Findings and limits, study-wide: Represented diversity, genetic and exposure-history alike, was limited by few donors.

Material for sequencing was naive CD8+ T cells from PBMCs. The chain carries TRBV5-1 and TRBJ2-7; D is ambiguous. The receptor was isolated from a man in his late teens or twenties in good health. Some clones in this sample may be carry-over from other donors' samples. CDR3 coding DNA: TGCGCCAGCAGCTTGTCGGCAGCCTACGAGCAGTACTTC. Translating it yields CASSLSAAYEQYF.